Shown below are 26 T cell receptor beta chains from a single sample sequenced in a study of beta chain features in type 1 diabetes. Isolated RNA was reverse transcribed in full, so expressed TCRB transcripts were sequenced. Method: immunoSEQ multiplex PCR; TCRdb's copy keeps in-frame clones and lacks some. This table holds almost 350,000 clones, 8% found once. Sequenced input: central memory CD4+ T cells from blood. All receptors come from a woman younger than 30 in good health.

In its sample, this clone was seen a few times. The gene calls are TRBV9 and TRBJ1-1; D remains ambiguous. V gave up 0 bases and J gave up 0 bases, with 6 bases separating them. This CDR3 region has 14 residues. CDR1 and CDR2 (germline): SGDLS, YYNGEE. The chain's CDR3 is CASSVAGMNTEAFF. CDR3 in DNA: TGTGCCAGCAGCGTAGCGGGGATGAACACTGAAGCTTTCTTT.

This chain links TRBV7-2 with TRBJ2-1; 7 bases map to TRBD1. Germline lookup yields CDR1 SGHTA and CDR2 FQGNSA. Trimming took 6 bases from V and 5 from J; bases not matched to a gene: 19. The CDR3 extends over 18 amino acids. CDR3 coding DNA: TGTGCCAGCAGTTGGGGGACAGTGCTCCAGATCCTCAACAATGAGCAGTTCTTC. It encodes CASSWGTVLQILNNEQFF.

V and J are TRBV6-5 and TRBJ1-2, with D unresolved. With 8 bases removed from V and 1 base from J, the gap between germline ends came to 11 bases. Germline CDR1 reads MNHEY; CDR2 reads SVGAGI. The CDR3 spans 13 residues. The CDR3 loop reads CASAKADNYGYTF. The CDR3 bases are TGTGCCAGCGCCAAAGCCGATAACTATGGCTACACCTTC.

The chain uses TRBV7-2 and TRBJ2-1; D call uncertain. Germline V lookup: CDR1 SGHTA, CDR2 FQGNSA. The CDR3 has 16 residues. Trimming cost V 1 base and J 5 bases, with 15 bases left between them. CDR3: CASSLVGGSNNNEQFF. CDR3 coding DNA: TGTGCCAGCAGCTTAGTCGGCGGCAGCAATAACAATGAGCAGTTCTTC.

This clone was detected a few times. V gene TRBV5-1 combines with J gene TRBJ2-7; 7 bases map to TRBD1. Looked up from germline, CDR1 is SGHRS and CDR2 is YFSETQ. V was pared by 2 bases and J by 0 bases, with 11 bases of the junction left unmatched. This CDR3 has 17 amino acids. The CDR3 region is CASSFGPNRGSSYEQYF. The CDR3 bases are TGCGCCAGCAGCTTTGGACCAAACAGGGGATCCTCCTACGAGCAGTACTTC.

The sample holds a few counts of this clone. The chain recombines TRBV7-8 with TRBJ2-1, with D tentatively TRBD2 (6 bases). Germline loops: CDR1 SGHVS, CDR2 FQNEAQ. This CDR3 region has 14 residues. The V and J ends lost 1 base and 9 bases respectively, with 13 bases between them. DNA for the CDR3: TGTGCCAGCAGCTTAGGGAGTCCCGGGGGTGAGCAGTTCTTC. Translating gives CASSLGSPGGEQFF. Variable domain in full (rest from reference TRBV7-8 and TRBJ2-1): GAGVSQSPRYKVAKRGQDVALRCDPISGHVSLFWYQQALGQGPEFLTYFQNEAQLDKSGLPSDRFFAERPEGSVSTLKIQRTQQEDSAVYLCASSLGSPGGEQFFGPGTRLTVL.

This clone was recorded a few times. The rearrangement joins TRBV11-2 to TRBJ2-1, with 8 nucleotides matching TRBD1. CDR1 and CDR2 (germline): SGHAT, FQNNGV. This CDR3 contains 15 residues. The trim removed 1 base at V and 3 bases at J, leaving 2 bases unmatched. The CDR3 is CASSLGQGIYNEQFF. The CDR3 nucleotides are TGTGCCAGCAGCTTAGGACAGGGGATCTACAATGAGCAGTTCTTC.

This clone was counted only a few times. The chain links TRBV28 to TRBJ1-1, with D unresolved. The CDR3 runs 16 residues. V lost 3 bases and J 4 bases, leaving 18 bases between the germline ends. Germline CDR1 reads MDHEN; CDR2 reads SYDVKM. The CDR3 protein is CASSFIAFEGLTEAFF. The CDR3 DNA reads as TGTGCCAGCAGTTTTATTGCGTTCGAAGGGCTCACTGAAGCTTTCTTT. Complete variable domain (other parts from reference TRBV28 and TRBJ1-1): DVKVTQSSRYLVKRTGEKVFLECVQDMDHENMFWYRQDPGLGLRLIYFSYDVKMKEKGDIPEGYSVSREKKERFSLILESASTNQTSMYLCASSFIAFEGLTEAFFGQGTRLTVV.

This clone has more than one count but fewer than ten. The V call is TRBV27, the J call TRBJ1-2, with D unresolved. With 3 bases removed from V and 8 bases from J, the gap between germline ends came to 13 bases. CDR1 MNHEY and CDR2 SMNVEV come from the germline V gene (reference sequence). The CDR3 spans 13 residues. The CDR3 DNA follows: TGTGCCAGCAGTTTCCAGCGCGGTGAAGGCTACACCTTC. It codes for CASSFQRGEGYTF.

In DNA form, the CDR3 reads TGTGCCAGCAGAGGACAGGACACCGGGGAGCTGTTTTTT. Translated, it gives CASRGQDTGELFF. The chain is built from TRBV2 and TRBJ2-2; 7 nucleotides align to TRBD1. V was clipped by 6 bases and J by 3 bases; unmatched bases: 1. The CDR3 extends over 13 amino acids. Germline CDR1 and CDR2: SNHLY and FYNNEI.

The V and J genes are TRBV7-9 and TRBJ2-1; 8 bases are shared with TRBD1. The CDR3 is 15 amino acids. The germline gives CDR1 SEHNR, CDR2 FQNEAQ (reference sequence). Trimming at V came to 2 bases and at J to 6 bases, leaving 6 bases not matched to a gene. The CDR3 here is CASSLNGQGFNEQFF. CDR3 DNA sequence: TGTGCCAGCAGCTTAAATGGACAGGGTTTCAATGAGCAGTTCTTC. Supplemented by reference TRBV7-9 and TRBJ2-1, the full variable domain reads DTGVSQNPRHKITKRGQNVTFRCDPISEHNRLYWYRQTLGQGPEFLTYFQNEAQLEKSRLLSDRFSAERPKGSFSTLEIQRTEQGDSAMYLCASSLNGQGFNEQFFGPGTRLTVL.

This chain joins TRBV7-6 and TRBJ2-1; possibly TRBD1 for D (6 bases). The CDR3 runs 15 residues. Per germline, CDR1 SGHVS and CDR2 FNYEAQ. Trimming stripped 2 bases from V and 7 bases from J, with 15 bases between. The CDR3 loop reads CASSLSPRQDNEQFF. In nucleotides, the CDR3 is TGTGCCAGCAGCTTATCCCCTCGACAGGATAATGAGCAGTTCTTC.

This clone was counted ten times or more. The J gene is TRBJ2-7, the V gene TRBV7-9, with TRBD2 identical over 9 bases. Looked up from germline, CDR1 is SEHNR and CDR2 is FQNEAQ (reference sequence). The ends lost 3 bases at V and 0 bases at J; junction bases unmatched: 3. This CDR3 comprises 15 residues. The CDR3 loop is CASSFLAGSSYEQYF. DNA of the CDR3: TGTGCCAGCAGCTTTCTAGCGGGAAGCTCCTACGAGCAGTACTTC.

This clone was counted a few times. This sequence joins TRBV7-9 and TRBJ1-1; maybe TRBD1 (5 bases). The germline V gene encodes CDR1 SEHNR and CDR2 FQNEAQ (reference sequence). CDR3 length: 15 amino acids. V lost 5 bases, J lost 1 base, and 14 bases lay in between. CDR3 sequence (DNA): TGTGCCAGCAGCCCCCGCGGGACCGCGAACACTGAAGCTTTCTTT. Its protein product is CASSPRGTANTEAFF.

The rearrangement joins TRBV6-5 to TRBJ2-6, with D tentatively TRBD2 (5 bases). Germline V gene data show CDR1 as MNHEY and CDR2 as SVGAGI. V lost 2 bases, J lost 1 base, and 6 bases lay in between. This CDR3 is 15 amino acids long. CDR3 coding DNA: TGTGCCAGCAGTTACCGACTATCTGGGGCCAACGTCCTGACTTTC. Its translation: CASSYRLSGANVLTF.

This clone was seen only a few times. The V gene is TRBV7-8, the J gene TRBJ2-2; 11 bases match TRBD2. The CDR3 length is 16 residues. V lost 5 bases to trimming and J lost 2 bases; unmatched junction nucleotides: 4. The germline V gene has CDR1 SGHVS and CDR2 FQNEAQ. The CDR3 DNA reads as TGTGCCAGCAGCCCACTAGCGGGAGCCAACACCGGGGAGCTGTTTTTT. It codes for CASSPLAGANTGELFF. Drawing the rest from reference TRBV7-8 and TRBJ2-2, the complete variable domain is GAGVSQSPRYKVAKRGQDVALRCDPISGHVSLFWYQQALGQGPEFLTYFQNEAQLDKSGLPSDRFFAERPEGSVSTLKIQRTQQEDSAVYLCASSPLAGANTGELFFGEGSRLTVL.

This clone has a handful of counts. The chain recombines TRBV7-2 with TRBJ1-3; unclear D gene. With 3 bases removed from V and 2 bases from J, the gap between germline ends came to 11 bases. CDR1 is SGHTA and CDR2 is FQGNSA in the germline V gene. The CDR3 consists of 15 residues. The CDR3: CASSFGPYAGNTIYF. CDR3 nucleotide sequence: TGTGCCAGCAGCTTCGGACCCTACGCTGGAAACACCATATATTTT.

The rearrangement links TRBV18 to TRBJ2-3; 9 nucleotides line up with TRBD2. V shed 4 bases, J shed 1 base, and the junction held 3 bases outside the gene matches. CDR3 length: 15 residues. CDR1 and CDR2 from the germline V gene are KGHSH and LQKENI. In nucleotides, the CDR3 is TGTGCCAGCTCACGACAGCGGGAGGGCACAGATACGCAGTATTTT. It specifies CASSRQREGTDTQYF.

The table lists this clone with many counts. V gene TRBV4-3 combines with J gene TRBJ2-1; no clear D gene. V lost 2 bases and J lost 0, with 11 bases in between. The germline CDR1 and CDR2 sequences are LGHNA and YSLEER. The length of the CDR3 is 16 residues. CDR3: CASSQRRTTSYNEQFF. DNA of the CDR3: TGCGCCAGCAGCCAACGTAGAACTACCTCCTACAATGAGCAGTTCTTC.

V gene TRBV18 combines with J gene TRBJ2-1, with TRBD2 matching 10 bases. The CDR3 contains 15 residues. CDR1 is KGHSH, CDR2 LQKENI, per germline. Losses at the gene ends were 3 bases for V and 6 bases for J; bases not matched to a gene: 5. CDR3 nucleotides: TGTGCCAGCTCACCCCTAGCGGGAGTCGGCAATGAGCAGTTCTTC. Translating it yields CASSPLAGVGNEQFF.

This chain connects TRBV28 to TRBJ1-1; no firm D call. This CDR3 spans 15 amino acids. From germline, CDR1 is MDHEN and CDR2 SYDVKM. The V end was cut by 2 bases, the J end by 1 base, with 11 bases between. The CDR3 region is CASSLPDGGNTEAFF. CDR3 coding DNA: TGTGCCAGCAGTTTACCGGACGGTGGGAACACTGAAGCTTTCTTT. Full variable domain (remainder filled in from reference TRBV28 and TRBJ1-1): DVKVTQSSRYLVKRTGEKVFLECVQDMDHENMFWYRQDPGLGLRLIYFSYDVKMKEKGDIPEGYSVSREKKERFSLILESASTNQTSMYLCASSLPDGGNTEAFFGQGTRLTVV.

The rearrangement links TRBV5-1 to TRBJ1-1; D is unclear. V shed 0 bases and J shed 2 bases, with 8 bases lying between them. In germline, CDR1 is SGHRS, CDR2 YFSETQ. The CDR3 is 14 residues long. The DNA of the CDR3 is TGCGCCAGCAGCTTGGGAGAAGTAAACACTGAAGCTTTCTTT. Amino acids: CASSLGEVNTEAFF.

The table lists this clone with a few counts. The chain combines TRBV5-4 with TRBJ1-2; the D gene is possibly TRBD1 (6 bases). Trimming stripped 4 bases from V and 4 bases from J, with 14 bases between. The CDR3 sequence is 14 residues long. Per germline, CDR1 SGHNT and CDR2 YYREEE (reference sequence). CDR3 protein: CASSIGQQFYGYTF. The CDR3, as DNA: TGTGCCAGCAGCATAGGACAGCAATTCTATGGCTACACCTTC.

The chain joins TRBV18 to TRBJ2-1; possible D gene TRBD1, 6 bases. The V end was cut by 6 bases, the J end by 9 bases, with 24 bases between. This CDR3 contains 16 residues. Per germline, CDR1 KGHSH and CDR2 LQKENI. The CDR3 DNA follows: TGTGCCAGCTCTCCTCCTTCGGTACAGGGCCGCGGTGAGCAGTTCTTC. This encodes CASSPPSVQGRGEQFF.

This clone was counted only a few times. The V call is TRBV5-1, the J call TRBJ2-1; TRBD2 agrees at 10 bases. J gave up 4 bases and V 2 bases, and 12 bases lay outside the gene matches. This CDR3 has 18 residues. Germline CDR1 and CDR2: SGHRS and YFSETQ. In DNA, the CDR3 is TGCGCCAGCAGCTTCGTCGCTAGCGGGAGTAGTCGGTACAATGAGCAGTTCTTC. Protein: CASSFVASGSSRYNEQFF.

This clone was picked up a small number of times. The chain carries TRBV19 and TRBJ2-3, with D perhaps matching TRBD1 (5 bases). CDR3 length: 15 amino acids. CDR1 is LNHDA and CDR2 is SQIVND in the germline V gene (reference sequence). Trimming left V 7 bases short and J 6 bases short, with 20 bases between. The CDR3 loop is CASTRTWGASDTQYF. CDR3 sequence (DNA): TGTGCCAGTACCCGGACGTGGGGCGCGTCGGATACGCAGTATTTT.